Shown below are 27 T cell receptor beta chains from a single sample sequenced in a study of blood T cell repertoires in COVID-19. The data were produced by immunoSEQ multiplex PCR, yet TCRdb's version contains in-frame clones alone and is incomplete. Of 100,000 to 150,000 clones in the sample, roughly 80% were seen once. The specimen was peripheral blood. The receptor source for this set is a man in his 70s with acute or convalescent COVID-19.

This clone has more than one count but fewer than ten. The chain has TRBV5-1 and TRBJ2-2, with D tentatively TRBD2 (6 bases). From germline, CDR1 is SGHRS and CDR2 YFSETQ. The CDR3 runs 15 residues. The V and J ends lost 3 bases and 0 bases respectively, with 9 bases between them. The CDR3 region has the DNA TGCGCCAGCAGCTCAGGACTAACGAACACCGGGGAGCTGTTTTTT. Translation gives CASSSGLTNTGELFF. Together with reference TRBV5-1 and TRBJ2-2, the CDR3 gives the full variable domain: KAGVTQTPRYLIKTRGQQVTLSCSPISGHRSVSWYQQTPGQGLQFLFEYFSETQRNKGNFPGRFSGRQFSNSRSEMNVSTLELGDSALYLCASSSGLTNTGELFFGEGSRLTVL.

The chain is built from TRBV7-2 and TRBJ2-7, with a weak D call TRBD2 (5 bases). The CDR3 is made up of 14 amino acids. Germline lookup yields CDR1 SGHTA and CDR2 FQGNSA. Trimming left V 5 bases short and J 3 bases short, with 14 bases between. CDR3 in amino acids: CASSSGVRNYEQYF. The CDR3 DNA follows: TGTGCCAGCAGCAGCGGTGTCAGGAACTACGAGCAGTACTTC. Looking up the rest from reference TRBV7-2 and TRBJ2-7 gives the full variable domain: GAGVSQSPSNKVTEKGKDVELRCDPISGHTALYWYRQSLGQGLEFLIYFQGNSAPDKSGLPSDRFSAERTGGSVSTLTIQRTQQEDSAVYLCASSSGVRNYEQYFGPGTRLTVT.

J is TRBJ2-5 and V is TRBV5-4; TRBD2 is a possible D gene (7 bases). Trimming removed 0 bases at V and 2 bases at J, with 17 bases between. The germline CDR1 and CDR2 sequences are SGHNT and YYREEE (reference sequence). This CDR3 is 17 amino acids long. The CDR3 loop is CASSLDGPGGWQETQYF. CDR3 DNA: TGTGCCAGCAGCTTGGATGGCCCGGGGGGCTGGCAAGAGACCCAGTACTTC.

The chain couples TRBV27 to TRBJ2-1; D is perhaps TRBD2 (5 bases). V lost 5 bases, J lost 0 bases, and 14 bases lay in between. Germline CDR1 is MNHEY and CDR2 is SMNVEV (reference sequence). The CDR3 contains 16 residues. CDR3 DNA sequence: TGTGCCAGCAGTATAACGACGGGGAGCTCCTACAATGAGCAGTTCTTC. Amino acid sequence: CASSITTGSSYNEQFF.

The V and J genes are TRBV18 and TRBJ2-1; 8 nucleotides match TRBD1. The CDR3 extends over 14 amino acids. CDR1 and CDR2 (germline): KGHSH, LQKENI. Germline trimming cut 6 bases from V and 6 bases from J; bases unmatched to any gene: 7. CDR3 residues: CASSPGQVINEQFF. As DNA, the CDR3 is TGTGCCAGCTCTCCGGGACAGGTCATCAATGAGCAGTTCTTC.

The V gene is TRBV4-1, the J gene TRBJ2-1; 7 bases fit TRBD2. The CDR3 covers 17 residues. J gave up 1 base and V 1 base, and 7 bases lay outside the gene matches. In germline, CDR1 is MGHRA, CDR2 YSYEKL. CDR3 amino acids: CASSQGLLARSYNEQFF. CDR3 nucleotides: TGCGCCAGCAGCCAAGGGTTACTAGCGCGTTCCTACAATGAGCAGTTCTTC.

The V and J genes are TRBV5-1 and TRBJ1-3, with no clear D. Germline V gene data show CDR1 as SGHRS and CDR2 as YFSETQ. The CDR3 loop spans 15 amino acids. The V end was cut by 4 bases, the J end by 1 base, with 12 bases between. CDR3 amino acids: CASSTDGMSGNTIYF. In nucleotides, the CDR3 is TGCGCCAGCAGCACCGACGGGATGTCTGGAAACACCATATATTTT.

The V gene is TRBV4-2, the J gene TRBJ1-4; a weak D match, TRBD1 (5 bases). Germline V gives CDR1 LGHNA, CDR2 YNFKEQ. Deletions cut 0 bases from V and 0 bases from J, with 8 bases between. The CDR3 consists of 16 residues. The CDR3 protein is CASSQDGGATNEKLFF. The CDR3 DNA reads TGTGCCAGCAGCCAAGACGGGGGAGCAACTAATGAAAAACTGTTTTTT.

The gene calls are TRBV4-1 and TRBJ1-3; no definite D call. Germline CDR1 reads MGHRA; CDR2 reads YSYEKL. The CDR3 length is 14 residues. Trimming pared 5 bases from V and 0 bases from J, leaving 8 bases between. The CDR3 DNA is TGCGCCAGCAGCGTCGGTCCCTCTGGAAACACCATATATTTT. Translated: CASSVGPSGNTIYF.

The V call is TRBV5-1, the J call TRBJ2-1; TRBD1 matches at 9 bases. This CDR3 has 16 amino acids. V shed 7 bases, J shed 1 base, and the junction held 9 bases outside the gene matches. Germline CDR1 SGHRS, CDR2 YFSETQ. For the CDR3, the DNA is TGCGCCAGCTTTGCGACAGGGGGTACTTCCTACAATGAGCAGTTCTTC. Encoded protein: CASFATGGTSYNEQFF.

The chain links TRBV24-1 to TRBJ2-3; TRBD2 agrees at 9 bases. Germline V CDR1 and CDR2: KGHDR, SFDVKD. J gave up 6 bases and V 7 bases, and 10 bases lay outside the gene matches. The CDR3 has 15 residues. Here the CDR3 reads CATSASSGSGDTQYF. In nucleotides, the CDR3 is TGTGCCACCAGCGCAAGTAGCGGGAGTGGGGATACGCAGTATTTT.

The chain links TRBV7-8 to TRBJ2-5; 7 bases align to TRBD1. This CDR3 is built from 16 residues. The V gene's germline CDR1 is SGHVS and CDR2 FQNEAQ. Unmatched junction bases numbered 15, after V lost 4 bases and J lost 7 bases. The CDR3 sequence is CASSYRGTEVPGTQYF. The CDR3 region has the DNA TGTGCCAGCAGCTATAGGGGGACAGAAGTGCCCGGGACCCAGTACTTC.

V is TRBV4-2 and J is TRBJ1-5; D is uncertain. V dropped 0 bases and J dropped 5 bases, with 5 bases sitting between them. The CDR3 sequence is 13 residues long. The V gene's germline CDR1 is LGHNA and CDR2 YNFKEQ. The CDR3 region is CASSQERDQPQHF. Written as DNA, the CDR3 is TGTGCCAGCAGCCAAGAACGGGATCAGCCCCAGCATTTT.

The V call is TRBV29-1, the J call TRBJ1-1; D not certain. The CDR3 extends over 12 amino acids. V lost 2 bases to trimming and J lost 8 bases, with 12 bases between them. CDR1 is SQVTM and CDR2 is ANQGSEA in the germline V gene. The CDR3 protein is CSVESLRGEAFF. The CDR3 DNA sequence: TGCAGCGTTGAAAGCCTCAGAGGAGAAGCTTTCTTT.

V is TRBV20-1 and J is TRBJ1-2; possibly TRBD1 for D (5 bases). This CDR3 is 12 amino acids long. CDR1 is DFQATT, CDR2 SNEGSKA, per germline (reference sequence). V lost 3 bases to trimming and J lost 5 bases, with 10 bases between them. The CDR3 spells CSASRAGYGYTF. The DNA for the CDR3 is TGCAGTGCTAGTCGGGCAGGGTATGGCTACACCTTC.

The V call is TRBV7-9, the J call TRBJ2-1; perhaps TRBD2 as D (6 bases). The germline V gene has CDR1 SEHNR and CDR2 FQNEAQ (reference sequence). The CDR3 consists of 17 residues. The ends were cut back, 4 bases at V and 0 bases at J, with 16 bases in the middle. CDR3 in amino acids: CASSSRMGGSSYNEQFF. CDR3 nucleotides: TGTGCCAGCAGCTCGCGTATGGGGGGAAGCTCCTACAATGAGCAGTTCTTC.

The V and J genes are TRBV20-1 and TRBJ2-7, with D possibly being TRBD1 (5 bases). The CDR3 runs to 14 residues. V was cut by 3 bases and J by 0 bases, with 12 bases left in between. CDR1 and CDR2 (germline): DFQATT, SNEGSKA (reference sequence). The CDR3 protein is CSASYRSTSYEQYF. The CDR3, as DNA: TGCAGTGCTAGTTACAGGTCCACCTCCTACGAGCAGTACTTC.

V is TRBV28 and J is TRBJ2-3; TRBD2 aligns across 11 bases. This CDR3 spans 15 amino acids. Germline lookup yields CDR1 MDHEN and CDR2 SYDVKM. The junction had 5 bases not matched to a gene; V was cut back by 6 bases and J by 3 bases. CDR3 in DNA: TGTGCCAGCAGACTACTAGCGGGAGTGACAGATACGCAGTATTTT. Translating gives CASRLLAGVTDTQYF.

The chain recombines TRBV4-2 with TRBJ2-3; possible D gene TRBD2, 6 bases. Germline V gene data show CDR1 as LGHNA and CDR2 as YNFKEQ. Trimming removed 4 bases at V and 4 bases at J, with 12 bases between. The CDR3 sequence is 14 residues long. The CDR3 DNA is TGTGCCAGCAGCCGGGGGGAGAGGCCAGATACGCAGTATTTT. This translates into CASSRGERPDTQYF.

This sequence joins TRBV28 and TRBJ2-1; 7 bases are a match to TRBD2. Germline CDR1 MDHEN, CDR2 SYDVKM. V shed 1 base and J 10 bases; nucleotides not matched to a gene: 16. The CDR3 totals 17 residues. Written as DNA, the CDR3 is TGTGCCAGCAGTTTATTTAACGGGGGGAAATGGACCGAGGAGCAGTTCTTC. It encodes CASSLFNGGKWTEEQFF.

The CDR3 here is CSVELVTAGELFF. CDR3 nucleotides: TGCAGCGTTGAACTCGTTACGGCCGGGGAGCTGTTTTTT. The J gene is TRBJ2-2, the V gene TRBV29-1, with D hard to call. Between the trimmed V and J ends, which lost 2 bases and 6 bases, there was a span of 10 bases. The CDR3 is 13 amino acids. The germline V gene has CDR1 SQVTM and CDR2 ANQGSEA.

This clone was seen a single time. This chain joins TRBV2 and TRBJ1-3; TRBD1 aligns across 7 bases. The trim removed 7 bases at V and 4 bases at J, leaving 7 bases unmatched. This CDR3 is 14 amino acids long. CDR1 SNHLY and CDR2 FYNNEI come from the germline V gene. For the CDR3, the DNA is TGTGCCAGCACCTGGGGGACAGTAGGAAACACCATATATTTT. It yields the protein CASTWGTVGNTIYF.

The V gene is TRBV5-8, the J gene TRBJ1-4; D gene ambiguous. Trimming pared 4 bases from V and 5 bases from J, leaving 15 bases between. The CDR3 extends over 15 amino acids. The germline V gene has CDR1 SGHTS and CDR2 YDEGEE. CDR3 in DNA: TGTGCCAGCAGCCGACACCAGGCGATAAATGAAAAACTGTTTTTT. Translation gives CASSRHQAINEKLFF.

The genes are TRBV18 and TRBJ2-5, with D possibly being TRBD2 (7 bases). The CDR3 runs to 16 residues. Germline loops: CDR1 KGHSH, CDR2 LQKENI. Trimming took 0 bases from V and 2 from J, leaving 13 bases between them. DNA of the CDR3: TGTGCCAGCTCACCACCGTCCGGGGGGCAGCAAGAGACCCAGTACTTC. Translation: CASSPPSGGQQETQYF.

This clone is medium-sized (0.01 to 0.1%) by share. The rearrangement links TRBV7-9 to TRBJ2-2; 8 nucleotides match TRBD1. Trimming at V came to 7 bases and at J to 5 bases, leaving 15 bases not matched to a gene. The CDR3 extends over 17 amino acids. Germline assignment: CDR1 SEHNR and CDR2 FQNEAQ (reference sequence). Here the CDR3 reads CASTPDFGTGETGELFF. Written as DNA, the CDR3 is TGTGCCAGCACACCGGACTTTGGGACAGGAGAAACCGGGGAGCTGTTTTTT.

This sequence joins TRBV25-1 and TRBJ1-1; possibly TRBD1 for D (6 bases). This CDR3 comprises 15 residues. The V and J ends lost 3 bases and 1 base respectively, with 12 bases between them. Germline-derived CDR1 and CDR2 are MGHDK and SYGVNS. CDR3 sequence reads: CASSDTGKPNTEAFF. In DNA form, the CDR3 reads TGTGCCAGCAGTGACACAGGGAAACCGAACACTGAAGCTTTCTTT. The whole variable domain, filled in from reference TRBV25-1 and TRBJ1-1, reads EADIYQTPRYLVIGTGKKITLECSQTMGHDKMYWYQQDPGMELHLIHYSYGVNSTEKGDLSSESTVSRIRTEHFPLTLESARPSHTSQYLCASSDTGKPNTEAFFGQGTRLTVV.

The chain is built from TRBV4-2 and TRBJ1-4; no clear D gene. Trimming shortened V by 3 bases and J by 8 bases, and 10 bases separated the two germline ends. CDR1 is LGHNA and CDR2 is YNFKEQ in the germline V gene. This CDR3 is 13 amino acids long. This CDR3 reads CASSQRILEKLFF. The CDR3 region has the DNA TGTGCCAGCAGCCAGCGGATCTTAGAAAAACTGTTTTTT.